These T cell receptor beta chains were read from a single sample in a study of cytomegalovirus exposure and HLA in healthy donors. Produced via immunoSEQ multiplex PCR; TCRdb's table is partial and in-frame only. The repertoire includes around 150,000 clones, about three quarters of them detected once, and 3% to 3.5% sits in the top ten. The sequenced sample consisted of PBMCs. All receptors come from a woman aged 40 to 49 in good health and CMV-seronegative. Both conserved end residues are part of each CDR3. A D gene is named only where the DNA matches it firmly. Expanded clones get a size class; other rows say once, few or many, or leave the size out.

-	TRBV5-1	-	TRBJ2-5	CASSSQGRETQYF	TGCGCCAGCAGCTCCCAGGGTCGTGAGACCCAGTACTTC
-	TRBV5-1	-	TRBJ2-1	CASSLGSRGPEQFF	TGCGCCAGCAGCTTGGGATCCCGGGGTCCTGAGCAGTTCTTC
-	TRBV2	-	TRBJ2-1	CASSRDNEQFF	TGTGCCAGCAGCCGGGACAATGAGCAGTTCTTC
-	TRBV10-3	-	TRBJ2-3	CAIGPGDRTDTQYF	TGTGCCATCGGACCCGGGGATCGCACAGATACGCAGTATTTT
TRBD2	TRBV7-3	once	TRBJ2-7	CASSFNRGDEQYF	TGTGCCAGCAGCTTCAACCGGGGGGACGAGCAGTACTTC
-	TRBV7-9	-	TRBJ1-4	CASSLSLEVLKNEKLFF	TGTGCCAGCAGCTTAAGTCTGGAAGTACTAAAGAATGAAAAACTGTTTTTT
-	TRBV29-1	-	TRBJ1-2	CSVGTGSSGYGYTF	TGCAGCGTTGGAACCGGGAGCTCAGGTTATGGCTACACCTTC
-	TRBV4-1	-	TRBJ2-5	CASSQMARPKQETQYF	TGCGCCAGCAGCCAAATGGCTAGGCCCAAACAAGAGACCCAGTACTTC
TRBD2	TRBV6-5	-	TRBJ2-1	CASRPGAGGYNEQFF	TGTGCCAGCAGACCAGGAGCGGGGGGTTACAATGAGCAGTTCTTC
TRBD1	TRBV28	-	TRBJ1-6	CASRPQQGESSYNSPLHF	TGTGCCAGCAGGCCCCAACAGGGGGAAAGCTCCTATAATTCACCCCTCCACTTT
-	TRBV19	-	TRBJ1-1	CASSTPRRAGTEAFF	TGTGCCAGTAGTACCCCTCGTAGGGCGGGCACTGAAGCTTTCTTT
-	TRBV2	-	TRBJ1-4	CASSRDTRATNEKLFF	TGTGCCAGCAGCCGGGACACCCGCGCAACTAATGAAAAACTGTTTTTT
-	TRBV18	-	TRBJ1-2	CASSPEGRARGYTF	TGTGCCAGCTCACCAGAGGGGAGGGCCAGAGGCTACACCTTC
TRBD2	TRBV6-1	few	TRBJ2-1	CASSETHPLAGVDNEQFF	TGTGCCAGCAGTGAAACGCACCCACTAGCGGGGGTAGACAATGAGCAGTTCTTC
-	TRBV6-1	-	TRBJ1-2	CASDRPFSGYTF	TGTGCCAGTGACAGACCTTTTTCCGGCTACACCTTC
TRBD1	TRBV5-4	-	TRBJ1-2	CASSLARQGAEYGYTF	TGTGCCAGCAGCTTGGCCCGACAGGGGGCGGAGTATGGCTACACCTTC
TRBD2	TRBV13	-	TRBJ2-2	CASSLFRGGQNTGELFF	TGTGCCAGCAGCTTGTTTCGCGGGGGGCAGAACACCGGGGAGCTGTTTTTT
TRBD1	TRBV2	-	TRBJ2-7	CASSERTGSYEQYF	TGTGCCAGCAGTGAACGGACAGGATCCTACGAGCAGTACTTC
-	TRBV5-6	few	TRBJ1-1	CASSRVNTEAFF	TGTGCCAGCAGCCGAGTGAACACTGAAGCTTTCTTT
-	TRBV7-2	-	TRBJ1-5	CASTRPGSNQPQHF	TGTGCCAGCACCAGACCAGGTTCCAATCAGCCCCAGCATTTT
TRBD1	TRBV10-3	once	TRBJ1-2	CAISELGPGGNHGYTF	TGTGCCATCAGTGAGTTGGGGCCAGGGGGTAATCATGGCTACACCTTC
TRBD1	TRBV5-1	-	TRBJ1-1	CASSGGGTGATEAFF	TGCGCCAGCAGCGGAGGGGGGACAGGGGCAACTGAAGCTTTCTTT
-	TRBV16	-	TRBJ1-6	CASSQVLRDSYNSPLHF	TGTGCCAGCAGCCAAGTTTTGAGGGACTCCTATAATTCACCCCTCCACTTT
TRBD1	TRBV14	few	TRBJ2-7	CASSQHSGTALYEQYF	TGTGCCAGCAGCCAACACTCCGGGACAGCTCTCTACGAGCAGTACTTC
TRBD1	TRBV5-1	-	TRBJ1-4	CASSSTGNNEKLFF	TGCGCCAGCAGCTCGACAGGGAACAATGAAAAACTGTTTTTT
TRBD2	TRBV5-1	-	TRBJ2-1	CASSSNSGLVNEQFF	TGCGCCAGCAGCTCCAACTCGGGACTAGTCAATGAGCAGTTCTTC
-	TRBV5-1	-	TRBJ2-1	CASSLGPGAYNEQFF	TGCGCCAGCAGCTTGGGTCCCGGGGCCTACAATGAGCAGTTCTTC
-	TRBV18	-	TRBJ2-5	CASSPGTQETQYF	TGTGCCAGCTCACCCGGGACTCAAGAGACCCAGTACTTC
-	TRBV28	-	TRBJ1-2	CASSDLSQGYYGYTF	TGTGCCAGCAGCGACCTCTCCCAGGGGTACTATGGCTACACCTTC
-	TRBV11-2	-	TRBJ2-7	CASSFLRGIDGYEQYF	TGTGCCAGCAGCTTTCTACGGGGGATCGATGGCTACGAGCAGTACTTC